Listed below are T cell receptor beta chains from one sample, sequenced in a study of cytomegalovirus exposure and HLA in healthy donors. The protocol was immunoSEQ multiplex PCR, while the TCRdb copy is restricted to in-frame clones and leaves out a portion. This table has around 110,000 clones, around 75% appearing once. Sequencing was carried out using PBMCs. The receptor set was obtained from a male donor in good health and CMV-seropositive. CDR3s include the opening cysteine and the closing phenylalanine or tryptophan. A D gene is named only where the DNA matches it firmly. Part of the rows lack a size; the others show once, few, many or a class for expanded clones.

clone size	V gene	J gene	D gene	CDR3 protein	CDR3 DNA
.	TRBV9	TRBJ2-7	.	CASSVTGRSYEQYF	TGTGCCAGCAGCGTAACAGGGCGCTCCTACGAGCAGTACTTC
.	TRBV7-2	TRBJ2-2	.	CASSFSGDTGELFF	TGTGCCAGCAGCTTTTCAGGGGACACCGGGGAGCTGTTTTTT
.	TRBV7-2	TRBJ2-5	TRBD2	CASSTPPAGGSQTQYF	TGTGCCAGCAGCACACCTCCAGCGGGAGGTTCACAGACCCAGTACTTC
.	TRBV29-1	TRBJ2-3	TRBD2	CSVAGGAGGGTDTQYF	TGCAGCGTTGCCGGGGGTGCGGGAGGCGGGACAGATACGCAGTATTTT
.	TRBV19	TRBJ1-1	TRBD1	CASSIRSPQGGTEAFF	TGTGCCAGTAGTATCCGTTCCCCGCAGGGGGGAACTGAAGCTTTCTTT
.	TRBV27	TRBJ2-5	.	CASSTTGHKGRETQYF	TGTGCCAGCAGTACCACGGGACACAAAGGCCGAGAGACCCAGTACTTC
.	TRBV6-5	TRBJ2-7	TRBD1	CASSYSHRGAAYEQYF	TGTGCCAGCAGTTACTCGCACAGGGGGGCCGCCTACGAGCAGTACTTC
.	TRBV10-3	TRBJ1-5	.	CAISESVGQINQPQHF	TGTGCCATCAGTGAGTCGGTAGGACAGATCAATCAGCCCCAGCATTTT
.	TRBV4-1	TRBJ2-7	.	CASSHTGYSYEQYF	TGCGCCAGCAGCCACACGGGATACTCCTACGAGCAGTACTTC
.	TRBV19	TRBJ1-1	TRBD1	CASSMHPGQGNTEAFF	TGTGCCAGTAGTATGCATCCGGGACAGGGCAACACTGAAGCTTTCTTT
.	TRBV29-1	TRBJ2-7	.	CSVARSPTYEQYF	TGCAGCGTTGCCCGTAGCCCCACCTACGAGCAGTACTTC
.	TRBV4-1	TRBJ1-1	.	CASSPKGSGFMNTEAFF	TGCGCCAGCAGCCCAAAGGGGTCCGGATTCATGAACACTGAAGCTTTCTTT
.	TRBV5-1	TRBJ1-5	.	CASSLSGNSNQPQHF	TGCGCCAGCAGCTTGTCGGGGAATAGCAATCAGCCCCAGCATTTT
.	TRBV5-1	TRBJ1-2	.	CASSLDGSGGYGYTF	TGCGCCAGCAGCTTGGACGGGAGCGGGGGCTATGGCTACACCTTC
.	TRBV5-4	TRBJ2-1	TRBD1	CASSSRGHEQFF	TGTGCCAGCAGCAGCAGGGGGCATGAGCAGTTCTTC
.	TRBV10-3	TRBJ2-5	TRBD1	CAISGDRGPGETQYF	TGTGCCATCAGTGGGGACAGGGGGCCGGGGGAGACCCAGTACTTC
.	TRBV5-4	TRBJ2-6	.	CASSFPYFSGANVLTF	TGTGCCAGCAGCTTCCCCTATTTCTCTGGGGCCAACGTCCTGACTTTC
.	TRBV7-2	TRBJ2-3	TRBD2	CASSPGLVPDTQYF	TGTGCCAGCAGCCCGGGACTAGTCCCAGATACGCAGTATTTT
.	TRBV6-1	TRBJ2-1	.	CASSERGNYNEQFF	TGTGCCAGCAGTGAAAGGGGAAACTACAATGAGCAGTTCTTC
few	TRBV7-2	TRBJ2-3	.	CASSLVGDWADTQYF	TGTGCCAGCAGCTTAGTGGGGGACTGGGCCGATACGCAGTATTTT
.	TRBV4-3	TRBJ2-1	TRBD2	CASSQDSALAGLNEQFF	TGCGCCAGCAGCCAAGATAGTGCCCTAGCGGGTCTTAATGAGCAGTTCTTC
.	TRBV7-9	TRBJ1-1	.	CASSLESGHRGTFEAFF	TGTGCCAGCAGCTTAGAATCGGGACACCGCGGTACCTTTGAAGCTTTCTTT
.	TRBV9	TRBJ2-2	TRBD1	CASSEPGQGAIDTGELFF	TGTGCCAGCAGCGAACCGGGACAGGGGGCGATAGACACCGGGGAGCTGTTTTTT
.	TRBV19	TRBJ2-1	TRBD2	CASSFSGRAGLDEQFF	TGTGCCAGTAGTTTTAGCGGGAGGGCCGGTTTGGATGAGCAGTTCTTC
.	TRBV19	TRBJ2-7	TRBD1	CASSMGQGSHEQYF	TGTGCCAGTAGTATGGGACAGGGGTCCCACGAGCAGTACTTC
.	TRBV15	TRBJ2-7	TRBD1	CATSRPGTGLTYEQYF	TGTGCCACCAGCAGACCGGGGACAGGCCTTACCTACGAGCAGTACTTC
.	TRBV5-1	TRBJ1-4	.	CASSDSPGEKLFF	TGCGCCAGCAGCGACTCCCCAGGGGAAAAACTGTTTTTT
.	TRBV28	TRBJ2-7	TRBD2	CASSRGGGGNEQYF	TGTGCCAGCAGTCGGGGCGGGGGAGGGAACGAGCAGTACTTC
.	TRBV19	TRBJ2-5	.	CASSGQPQETQYF	TGTGCCAGTAGTGGACAGCCCCAAGAGACCCAGTACTTC
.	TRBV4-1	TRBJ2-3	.	CASSQRESGTDTQYF	TGCGCCAGCAGCCAAAGAGAGTCCGGCACAGATACGCAGTATTTT
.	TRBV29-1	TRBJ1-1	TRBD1	CSVEGQPNTEAFF	TGCAGCGTCGAGGGACAGCCCAACACTGAAGCTTTCTTT
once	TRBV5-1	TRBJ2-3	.	CASSPTGTVSDTQYF	TGCGCCAGCAGCCCCACCGGGACTGTGTCAGATACGCAGTATTTT
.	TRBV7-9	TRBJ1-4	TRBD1	CASSFWTGFGEKLFF	TGTGCCAGCAGCTTTTGGACAGGGTTTGGTGAAAAACTGTTTTTT
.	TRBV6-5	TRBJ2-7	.	CASSPLLGEQYF	TGTGCCAGCAGTCCCTTACTCGGCGAGCAGTACTTC
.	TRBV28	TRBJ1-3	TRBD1	CASSQTGQVMGNTIYF	TGTGCCAGCAGTCAAACGGGACAGGTGATGGGAAACACCATATATTTT
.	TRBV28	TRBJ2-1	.	CASSSGTLYNEQFF	TGTGCCAGCAGTTCAGGGACTCTGTACAATGAGCAGTTCTTC
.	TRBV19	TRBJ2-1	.	CASSSYTFYNEQFF	TGTGCCAGTAGTTCTTACACCTTCTACAATGAGCAGTTCTTC
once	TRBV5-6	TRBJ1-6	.	CASSTRETYNSPLHF	TGTGCCAGCAGCACCCGGGAGACCTATAATTCACCCCTCCACTTT
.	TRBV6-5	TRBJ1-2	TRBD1	CASLSGGQGYGYTF	TGTGCCAGCCTAAGCGGGGGACAGGGCTATGGCTACACCTTC
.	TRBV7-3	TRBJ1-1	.	CASSLSGGLDTEAFF	TGTGCCAGCAGCTTAAGCGGGGGTTTGGACACTGAAGCTTTCTTT
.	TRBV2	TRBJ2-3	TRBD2	CAHLREGIRSTDTQYF	TGTGCCCACCTGCGGGAGGGCATTCGAAGTACAGATACGCAGTATTTT
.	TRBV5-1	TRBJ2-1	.	CASSLVGAREQFF	TGCGCCAGCAGCTTGGTAGGGGCGCGGGAGCAGTTCTTC
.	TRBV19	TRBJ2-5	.	CASSPQGQETQYF	TGTGCCAGTAGCCCGCAGGGCCAAGAGACCCAGTACTTC
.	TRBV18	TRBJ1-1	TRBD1	CASSPLTGGDTEAFF	TGTGCCAGCTCACCCCTGACAGGGGGAGACACTGAAGCTTTCTTT
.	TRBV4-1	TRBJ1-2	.	CASSLSLQGSSGYTF	TGCGCCAGCAGCCTCTCTCTCCAGGGAAGTAGTGGCTACACCTTC